This is a list of T cell receptor beta chains from one sample in a study of T-cell reconstitution after alpha-beta-depleted transplantation in children. TCRdb independently ran MiXCR on the PCR reads; one entry per CDR3 protein. The table includes around 380,000 distinct CDR3 sequences, under 13% detected once. The source was PBMCs from the stem cell graft donor, collected from the stem cell graft. The receptors here all came from a human donor who donated a stem cell graft to a child with acute myeloid leukemia. Both conserved end residues are part of each CDR3. Fields, in order: clone size, J gene, V gene, D gene, CDR3 DNA, CDR3 protein. D genes are given only for firm matches. Clone size is shown for a subset of rows, as once, few, many or a class of expanded clone.

few TRBJ2-7 TRBV7-8 TRBD2 TGTGCCAGCAGCCCTGGCGGGACTACACTAGGGCTTTTGGGCGAGCAGTACTTC CASSPGGTTLGLLGEQYF
few TRBJ1-3 TRBV12-3/TRBV12-4 TRBD1 TGTGCCAGCAGTCCCGGGACAGGGGTCACCTCTGGAAACACCATATATTTT CASSPGTGVTSGNTIYF
few TRBJ1-1 TRBV4-3 NA TGCGCCAGCAGCCTGACAGGAGGGGACACTGAAGCTTTCTTT CASSLTGGDTEAFF
few TRBJ1-1 TRBV10-3 NA TGTGCCATCAGTGGTTATGGGGGAGGTGAAGCTTTCTTT CAISGYGGGEAFF
many TRBJ2-1 TRBV9 TRBD2 TGTGCCAGCAGCGCTCGGGACTACTCCTACAATGAGCAGTTCTTC CASSARDYSYNEQFF
few TRBJ2-1 TRBV6-1 NA TGTGCCAGTTGGGCGTATAGCTCCTACAATGAGCAGTTCTTC CASWAYSSYNEQFF
few TRBJ2-5 TRBV5-1 NA TGCGCCAGCAGCTTTCGGCTAGCCAGCCAAGAGACCCAGTACTTC CASSFRLASQETQYF
NA TRBJ2-5 TRBV7-9 NA TGTGCCATTGGGGCCGTGGAGGAGACCCAGTACTTC CAIGAVEETQYF
NA TRBJ2-7 TRBV7-2 TRBD2 TGTGCCAGCGCGGGGCTAGCGGGAACTACTTACAAGCAGTACTTC CASAGLAGTTYKQYF
many TRBJ2-1 TRBV7-9 NA TGTGCCAGCAGCGATGGAGGGTCCGGCTACAATGAGCAGTTCTTC CASSDGGSGYNEQFF
many TRBJ1-6 TRBV20-1 NA TGCAGTGCTGAGACGGGGGTTTATAATTCACCCCTCCACTTT CSAETGVYNSPLHF
few TRBJ2-3 TRBV9 NA TGTGCCAGCAGCGTAGGAGATAGTTGGGGGCACACAGATACGCAGTATTTT CASSVGDSWGHTDTQYF
many TRBJ2-1 TRBV20-1 TRBD2 TGCAGTGCTAATCGGGGGGGCCGGAATGAGCAGTTCTTC CSANRGGRNEQFF
many TRBJ1-1 TRBV18 NA TGTGCCAGCTCAGGAGACCGTAACACTGAAGCTTTCTTT CASSGDRNTEAFF
many TRBJ2-3 TRBV24-1 NA TGTGCCACCAGTGACTACACAGATACGCAGTATTTT CATSDYTDTQYF
few TRBJ2-1 TRBV9 NA TGTGCCAGCAGCGTAGCCCCGGACAGTCACAATGAGCAGTTCTTC CASSVAPDSHNEQFF
few TRBJ2-1 TRBV12-3/TRBV12-4 NA TGTGCCAACACCCCAGGGCAGGGAGTTTACAATGAGCAGTTCTTC CANTPGQGVYNEQFF
NA TRBJ2-7 TRBV29-1 TRBD1 TGCAGCGTTGAAGATCGAGGGACAGGGGTGATCTACGAGCAGTACTTC CSVEDRGTGVIYEQYF
few TRBJ2-3 TRBV5-6 TRBD2 TGTGCCAGCAGCCCCCCGGGACTACCTAGCACAGATACGCAGTATTTT CASSPPGLPSTDTQYF
many TRBJ2-7 TRBV25-1 NA TGTGCCACAGCAAAAACCCTTTACGAGCAGTACTTC CATAKTLYEQYF
NA TRBJ1-3 TRBV6-1 NA TGTGCCAGCTCCAAAACGGGCAGCTCTGGAAACACCATATATTTT CASSKTGSSGNTIYF
NA TRBJ2-5 TRBV7-3 TRBD2 TGTGCCAGCAGCCCGGGGACTAGCGGGGAACAAGAGACCCAGTACTTC CASSPGTSGEQETQYF
many TRBJ1-5 TRBV20-1 NA TGCAGTGCTAGGCCAGGAGGGAGCAATCAGCCCCAGCATTTT CSARPGGSNQPQHF
NA TRBJ1-4 TRBV20-1 NA TGCAGTGCTAGACCCTCTCCGGGGCTTAATGAAAAACTGTTTTTT CSARPSPGLNEKLFF
few TRBJ2-3 TRBV7-2 NA TGTGCCAGCAGCGGGCAGAGGGGAGATACGCAGTATTTT CASSGQRGDTQYF
many TRBJ2-2 TRBV24-1 NA TGTGCCACCAGTGATTTCGGGGGCACCGGGGAGCTGTTTTTT CATSDFGGTGELFF
NA TRBJ2-1 TRBV4-1 TRBD1 TGCGCCAGCAGCCAACTCCAAGGACAGGGGCCTGCCTTC CASSQLQGQGPAF
NA TRBJ1-1 TRBV18 NA TGTGCCAGCTCACCACCGGGGTGGCAGGAAGCTTTCTTT CASSPPGWQEAFF
few TRBJ2-5 TRBV29-1 TRBD1 TGCAGCGGGACAGGGGATAACCAAGAGACCCAGTACTTC CSGTGDNQETQYF
NA TRBJ1-1 TRBV29-1 NA TGCAGCGTTGAAACAGGTAACACTGAAGCTTTCTTT CSVETGNTEAFF
NA TRBJ2-1 TRBV5-1 NA TGCGCCAGCAGCTTGGTAAGGGGGACTGAGCAGTTCTTC CASSLVRGTEQFF
NA TRBJ1-1 TRBV25-1 TRBD1 TGTGCCAGCCTTGACAGGGGGCAAACTGAAGCTTTCTTT CASLDRGQTEAFF
few TRBJ1-4 TRBV7-6 NA TGTGCCAGCAGCCCCTCGTTTAGGGAGACGGGTGAAAAACTGTTTTTT CASSPSFRETGEKLFF
few TRBJ2-3 TRBV7-2 TRBD1 TGTGCCAGCGACACCGGGACAGCTTACACAGATACGCAGTATTTT CASDTGTAYTDTQYF
many TRBJ2-2 TRBV20-1 NA TGCAGTGCTAGATCCGTCCTCACCGGGGAGCTGTTTTTT CSARSVLTGELFF
few TRBJ2-5 TRBV6-5 TRBD1 TGTGCCAGCAGTTACTCCGGACAGGGGTCCGCTGAGACCCAGTACTTC CASSYSGQGSAETQYF
NA TRBJ1-2 TRBV12-3/TRBV12-4 TRBD1 TGTGCCAGCAGTCCGGGACAGATGGGTGGCTACACCTTC CASSPGQMGGYTF
NA TRBJ1-2 TRBV12-3/TRBV12-4 NA TGTGCCAGCAGTTTTTCAGTGGACTATGGCTACACCTTC CASSFSVDYGYTF
NA TRBJ2-1 TRBV20-1 TRBD2 TGCAGTGCTCCAACTCGATGGACTAGCGGGGGTGAGCAGTTCTTC CSAPTRWTSGGEQFF
NA TRBJ2-1 TRBV12-3/TRBV12-4 NA TGTGCCAGCAGTATAACCGGGACTCTCTACAATGAGCAGTTCTTC CASSITGTLYNEQFF
NA TRBJ2-3 TRBV6-1 NA TGTGCCAGCTCTTTTTGGGTGGACGGGGGTGCAGATACGCAGTATTTT CASSFWVDGGADTQYF
many TRBJ1-6 TRBV18 NA TGTGCCAGCTCACGGCTGGAGAATTCACCCCTCCACTTT CASSRLENSPLHF
few TRBJ1-5 TRBV12-3/TRBV12-4 NA TGTGCCAGCAGTTTCGAGGCGCGTCAGCCCCAGCATTTT CASSFEARQPQHF
few TRBJ2-1 TRBV4-2 NA TGTGCCAGCAGCCAAACATACGGGACCGAGCAGTTCTTC CASSQTYGTEQFF
few TRBJ2-3 TRBV5-1 TRBD2 TGCGCCAGCAGCTCGGGACTAGCGAGGTGGGATACGCAGTATTTT CASSSGLARWDTQYF
many TRBJ2-4 TRBV4-2 NA TGTGCCAGCAGCCAACAAGATGGACTAGCCAAAAACATTCAGTACTTC CASSQQDGLAKNIQYF
few TRBJ2-3 TRBV5-1 TRBD2 TGCGCCAGCAGCTTCGGACTAGCGGGATCCCTCACAGATACGCAGTATTTT CASSFGLAGSLTDTQYF
NA TRBJ1-1 TRBV20-1 TRBD1 TGCAGTGCTCTTACAGGGGGCAGGACTGAAGCTTTCTTT CSALTGGRTEAFF